These 20 T cell receptor beta chains originate from one sample sequenced in a study of radiotherapy plus CTLA-4 blockade in lung cancer. Assay used: immunoSEQ multiplex PCR; TCRdb lists only in-frame clones, some missing. The table has approximately 48,000 clones, about 83% seen once. This material consisted of peripheral blood, taken from a patient treated with radiotherapy plus ipilimumab. The receptors come from a human donor with non-small cell lung cancer whose response to radiotherapy plus ipilimumab could not be evaluated.

V gene TRBV29-1 combines with J gene TRBJ2-7; D is ambiguous. CDR1 is SQVTM, CDR2 ANQGSEA, per germline. The CDR3 has 12 amino acids. V dropped 7 bases and J dropped 6 bases, with 16 bases sitting between them. CDR3 DNA: TGCAGCGCCCACAGTGCAGGCGCCGAGCAGTACTTC. Translated: CSAHSAGAEQYF.

V usage is TRBV2 and J usage is TRBJ1-4; possibly TRBD1 for D (6 bases). The CDR3 has 14 amino acids. CDR1 and CDR2 (germline): SNHLY, FYNNEI. The V end lost 7 bases, the J end lost 5 bases, and 14 bases lay between the germline ends. The CDR3 DNA follows: TGTGCCAGCATTCAGGACAGATCGAATGAAAAACTGTTTTTT. Protein: CASIQDRSNEKLFF.

The CDR3 region has the DNA TGTGCCAGCAGCCCCAGTAGCGGGTCCTACAATGAGCAGTTCTTC. This translates into CASSPSSGSYNEQFF. This chain links TRBV25-1 with TRBJ2-1; 7 bases align to TRBD2. V lost 6 bases and J lost 1; bases outside the gene matches: 6. Germline-derived CDR1 and CDR2 are MGHDK and SYGVNS. The CDR3 length is 15 residues.

This clone was detected once. The chain carries TRBV4-3 and TRBJ2-1; 7 bases are shared with TRBD2. This CDR3 comprises 16 residues. From germline, CDR1 is LGHNA and CDR2 YSLEER. V trimming: 1 base; J trimming: 4 bases; junction bases outside the gene matches: 7. DNA for the CDR3: TGCGCCAGCAGCCAAGGGGGGGGGACCGAATACAATGAGCAGTTCTTC. This encodes CASSQGGGTEYNEQFF.

The chain is built from TRBV30 and TRBJ1-5, with D possibly TRBD1 on 6 matching bases. Germline values: CDR1 GTSNPN, CDR2 SVGIG (reference sequence). The CDR3 spans 14 residues. Between the trimmed V and J ends, which lost 1 base and 7 bases, there was a span of 14 bases. CDR3: CAWSGRGARQPQHF. The CDR3 nucleotides are TGTGCCTGGAGTGGTCGGGGGGCGAGGCAGCCCCAGCATTTT.

The genes are TRBV5-4 and TRBJ2-5; 11 bases are a match to TRBD2. V shed 1 base and J 4 bases; nucleotides not matched to a gene: 9. Per the germline V gene, CDR1 is SGHNT and CDR2 is YYREEE (reference sequence). The CDR3 loop spans 17 amino acids. CDR3 in DNA: TGTGCCAGCAGCTTGACTAGCGGGAGCCAGCCAAGAGAGACCCAGTACTTC. As protein: CASSLTSGSQPRETQYF.

The chain employs TRBV7-8 and TRBJ2-1; 9 nucleotides match TRBD2. The trim removed 5 bases at V and 7 bases at J, leaving 9 bases unmatched. There are 15 residues in the CDR3. CDR1 and CDR2 from the germline V gene are SGHVS and FQNEAQ. CDR3 region: CASSPDSGSGNEQFF. In nucleotides, the CDR3 is TGTGCCAGCAGCCCAGATAGCGGGAGTGGAAATGAGCAGTTCTTC.

A remark on this clone: This same CDR3 is encoded by further DNA sequences in the sample. The chain links TRBV5-1 to TRBJ2-2, with 10 bases that match TRBD2. The CDR3 runs 14 residues. Trimming removed 4 bases from V and 8 bases from J; junction bases left unmatched: 5. Germline CDR1 is SGHRS and CDR2 is YFSETQ. The CDR3 DNA follows: TGCGCCAGCAGCCCCCTAGCGGGAGTAGGGGAGCTGTTTTTT. This translates into CASSPLAGVGELFF.

This clone was seen a handful of times. The chain combines TRBV5-1 with TRBJ2-1; 11 bases match TRBD2. The length of the CDR3 is 15 residues. Trimming at V came to 4 bases and at J to 8 bases, leaving 8 bases not matched to a gene. Germline values: CDR1 SGHRS, CDR2 YFSETQ. The CDR3, as DNA: TGCGCCAGCAGCCGCGGACTAGCGGGTGGCGATGAGCAGTTCTTC. Protein: CASSRGLAGGDEQFF.

Notes on this clone: The same CDR3 is also encoded by other DNA sequences in this sample. The genes are TRBV7-2 and TRBJ1-1; TRBD1 matches 7 bases. The CDR3 extends over 15 amino acids. CDR1 is SGHTA and CDR2 is FQGNSA in the germline V gene. With 4 bases clipped from V and 9 bases from J, the junction kept 14 bases outside the gene matches. For the CDR3, the DNA is TGTGCCAGCAGCTCGTACGCCGGGACAGATATTAAAGCTTTCTTT. It is translated as CASSSYAGTDIKAFF.

This rearrangement joins TRBV28 to TRBJ2-4, with 8 bases fitting TRBD2. Germline values: CDR1 MDHEN, CDR2 SYDVKM. The CDR3 runs to 13 residues. Losses at the gene ends were 2 bases for V and 15 bases for J; bases not matched to a gene: 9. The CDR3 protein is CASSLGLAGDSYF. The CDR3 nucleotides are TGTGCCAGCAGTTTAGGTCTAGCGGGTGATTCGTACTTC.

The V gene is TRBV29-1, the J gene TRBJ1-1; D is ambiguous. Germline assignment: CDR1 SQVTM and CDR2 ANQGSEA. V lost 4 bases and J 1 base, leaving 13 bases between the germline ends. This CDR3 contains 14 residues. This CDR3 reads CSVARVGKNTEAFF. The CDR3, as DNA: TGCAGCGTTGCCCGGGTTGGCAAGAACACTGAAGCTTTCTTT.

The rearrangement uses TRBV27 and TRBJ2-5, with 9 bases that match TRBD1. The J call may not be correct, given that the DNA end is closer to TRBJ2-7. The length of the CDR3 is 15 residues. Germline V gives CDR1 MNHEY, CDR2 SMNVEV (reference sequence). Here the CDR3 reads CASSLYWTGESEQYF. CDR3 DNA: TGTGCCAGCAGTTTATATTGGACAGGGGAAAGCGAGCAGTACTTC.

The chain links TRBV15 to TRBJ1-4; no firm D call. CDR3 length: 13 residues. Germline CDR1 is LNHNV and CDR2 is YYDKDF (reference sequence). V was trimmed by 3 bases and J by 8 bases, leaving 10 bases between them. Here the CDR3 reads CATSRAIVEKLFF. CDR3 in DNA: TGTGCCACCAGCAGGGCCATCGTGGAAAAACTGTTTTTT.

The gene calls are TRBV28 and TRBJ1-1, with 7 bases fitting TRBD1. V gave up 5 bases and J gave up 6 bases; unmatched junction bases: 9. The CDR3 is made up of 14 amino acids. The germline CDR1 and CDR2 sequences are MDHEN and SYDVKM. Written as DNA, the CDR3 is TGTGCCAGCAGTCCGGGGTTTGGACAGGCTGAAGCTTTCTTT. As protein: CASSPGFGQAEAFF.

The rearrangement uses TRBV28 and TRBJ2-4; TRBD1 agrees at 9 bases. The CDR3 is 19 residues long. V lost 0 bases to trimming and J lost 0 bases; unmatched junction nucleotides: 9. Germline V gene sequence: CDR1 MDHEN, CDR2 SYDVKM. The CDR3, as DNA: TGTGCCAGCAGTTTATGGGGGCCCGGACAGGGGTTAGCCAAAAACATTCAGTACTTC. This codes for CASSLWGPGQGLAKNIQYF.

The chain combines TRBV6-6 with TRBJ1-2; D ambiguous. V dropped 5 bases and J dropped 6 bases, with 19 bases sitting between them. The CDR3 is 15 residues long. The germline V gene has CDR1 MNHNY and CDR2 SVGAGI (reference sequence). The CDR3 sequence: CASSPTHRRRDGYTF. The CDR3 bases are TGTGCCAGCAGTCCTACTCACCGAAGGAGAGATGGCTACACCTTC.

CDR3 loop: CASSLDLGFYNEQFF. CDR3 nucleotide sequence: TGTGCCAGCAGCTTAGATCTCGGGTTCTACAATGAGCAGTTCTTC. The gene calls are TRBV11-2 and TRBJ2-1, with D unresolved. Trimming left V 0 bases short and J 3 bases short, with 9 bases between. There are 15 residues in the CDR3. Germline V gene lookup returns CDR1 SGHAT and CDR2 FQNNGV.

The chain has TRBV23-1 and TRBJ2-1; TRBD1 matches at 7 bases. TRBV23-1 is an ORF for which the function is uncertain. This CDR3 has 14 residues. With V trimmed by 4 bases and J by 8 bases, 8 bases remained unmatched. CDR3 nucleotides: TGCGCCAGCAGTCGGGACAGAGACCCGGATGAGCAGTTCTTC. The encoded protein is CASSRDRDPDEQFF.

As for this clone: Relative to the germline gene, one junction end is altered; a read error may explain this. CDR3 loop: CASSLQQSFLPTDF. In nucleotides, the CDR3 is TGTGCCAGCAGCTTACAACAGTCCTTCCTCCCCACGGACTTC. V and J are TRBV7-2 and TRBJ2-7; D is undetermined. The CDR3 contains 14 residues. CDR1 SGHTA and CDR2 FQGNSA come from the germline V gene.